This TCR beta chain was captured by sequencing in a study of T cell responses to AZD1222 COVID-19 vaccine. TCRdb's copy holds only in-frame clones and misses some; the assay was immunoSEQ multiplex PCR. The sample has about 110,000 clones; roughly 92% are singletons. Concerning this clone: Antigen: not known.

Findings and caveats of the study: Increases in Spike-specific TCR breadth and depth were seen after two AZD1222 doses. Donors were largely white British and mainly female; clonal diversity was possibly underestimated.

Here the sequenced sample was peripheral blood, taken 28 days after the second AZD1222 dose. The clonotype was recovered from an adult who received the AZD1222 COVID-19 vaccine.

Here the CDR3 DNA reads TGTGCCAGCAGACTCGGACAGGGGAGGGGTACGCAGTATTTT. It is translated as CASRLGQGRGTQYF. This rearrangement joins TRBV28 to TRBJ2-3, with 9 positions matching TRBD1. Trimming at V came to 6 bases and at J to 8 bases, leaving 9 bases not matched to a gene. This CDR3 contains 14 residues. Germline CDR1 and CDR2: MDHEN and SYDVKM.